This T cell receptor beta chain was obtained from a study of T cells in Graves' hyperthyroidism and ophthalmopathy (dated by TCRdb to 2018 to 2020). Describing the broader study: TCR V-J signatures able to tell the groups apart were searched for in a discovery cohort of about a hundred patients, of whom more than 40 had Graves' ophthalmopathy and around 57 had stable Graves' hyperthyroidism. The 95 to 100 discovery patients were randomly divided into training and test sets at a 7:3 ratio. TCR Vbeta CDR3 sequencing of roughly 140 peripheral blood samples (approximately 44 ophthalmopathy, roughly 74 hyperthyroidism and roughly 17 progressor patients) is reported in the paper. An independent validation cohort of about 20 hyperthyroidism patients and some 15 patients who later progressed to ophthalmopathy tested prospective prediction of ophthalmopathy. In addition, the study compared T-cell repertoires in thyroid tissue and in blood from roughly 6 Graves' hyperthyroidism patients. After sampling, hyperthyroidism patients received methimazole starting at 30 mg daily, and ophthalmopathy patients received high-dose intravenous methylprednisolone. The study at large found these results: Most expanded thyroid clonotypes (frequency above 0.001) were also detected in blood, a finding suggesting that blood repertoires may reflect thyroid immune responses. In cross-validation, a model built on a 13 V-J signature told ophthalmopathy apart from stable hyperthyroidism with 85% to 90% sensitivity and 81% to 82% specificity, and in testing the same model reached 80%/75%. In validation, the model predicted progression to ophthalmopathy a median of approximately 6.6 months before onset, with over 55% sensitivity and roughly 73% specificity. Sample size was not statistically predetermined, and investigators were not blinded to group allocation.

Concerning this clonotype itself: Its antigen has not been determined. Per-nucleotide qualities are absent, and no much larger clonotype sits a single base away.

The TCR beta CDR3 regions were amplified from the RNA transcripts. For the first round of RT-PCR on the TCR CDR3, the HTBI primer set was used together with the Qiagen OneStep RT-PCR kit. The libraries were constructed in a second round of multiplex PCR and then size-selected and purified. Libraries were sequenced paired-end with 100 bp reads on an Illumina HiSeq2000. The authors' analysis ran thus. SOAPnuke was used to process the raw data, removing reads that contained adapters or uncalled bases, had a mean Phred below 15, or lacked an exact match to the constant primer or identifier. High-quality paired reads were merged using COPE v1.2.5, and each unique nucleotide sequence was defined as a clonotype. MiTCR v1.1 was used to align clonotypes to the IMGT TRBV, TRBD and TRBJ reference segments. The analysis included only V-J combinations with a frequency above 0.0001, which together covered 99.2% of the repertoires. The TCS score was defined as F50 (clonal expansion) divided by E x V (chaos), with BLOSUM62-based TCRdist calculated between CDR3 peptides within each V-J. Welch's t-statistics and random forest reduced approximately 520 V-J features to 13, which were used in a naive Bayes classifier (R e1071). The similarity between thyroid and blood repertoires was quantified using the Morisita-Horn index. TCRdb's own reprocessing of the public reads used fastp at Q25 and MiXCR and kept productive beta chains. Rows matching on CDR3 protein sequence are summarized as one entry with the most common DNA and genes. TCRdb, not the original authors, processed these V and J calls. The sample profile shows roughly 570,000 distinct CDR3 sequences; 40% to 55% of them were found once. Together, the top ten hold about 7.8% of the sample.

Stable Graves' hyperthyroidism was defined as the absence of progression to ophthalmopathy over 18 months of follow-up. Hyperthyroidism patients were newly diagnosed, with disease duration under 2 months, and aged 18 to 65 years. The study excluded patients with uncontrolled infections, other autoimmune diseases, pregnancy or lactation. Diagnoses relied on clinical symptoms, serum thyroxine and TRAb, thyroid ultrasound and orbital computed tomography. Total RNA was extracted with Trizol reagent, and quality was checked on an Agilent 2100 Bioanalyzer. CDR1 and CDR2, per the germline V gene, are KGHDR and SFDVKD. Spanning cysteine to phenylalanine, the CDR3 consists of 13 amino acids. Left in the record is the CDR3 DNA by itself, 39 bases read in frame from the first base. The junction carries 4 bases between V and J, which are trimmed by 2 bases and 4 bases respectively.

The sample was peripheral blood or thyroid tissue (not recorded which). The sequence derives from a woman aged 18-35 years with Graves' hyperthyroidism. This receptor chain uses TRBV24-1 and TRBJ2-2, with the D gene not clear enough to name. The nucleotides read TGTGCCACCAGTGATTCTCTCACCGGGGAGCTGTTTTTT. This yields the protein CATSDSLTGELFF.